This paragraph reports one T cell receptor (beta chain). This CDR3 has 18 amino acids. The germline CDR1 and CDR2 sequences are MGHRA and YSYEKL. V shed 0 bases and J shed 4 bases, with 16 bases lying between them. The data were obtained in a study of shared clonotypes between healthy human individuals. Clones were sequenced by immunoSEQ multiplex PCR, and TCRdb holds only the in-frame ones, with some missing. The repertoire includes millions of clones, 85% to 95% of them detected once, and 0.11% to 0.15% sits in the top ten. The chain employs TRBV4-1 and TRBJ1-6; D is unresolved. The sample comprised naive CD4+ T cells sorted from blood. The sample's subset: CD45RA+ positively selected. This sequence originates from a man younger than 30 in good health. CDR3 loop: CASSQDLGTANYNSPLHF. CDR3 DNA: TGCGCCAGCAGCCAAGATTTGGGAACAGCAAATTATAATTCACCCCTCCACTTT.